This entry concerns a single T cell receptor (beta chain). These data belong to a study of T cell responses to AZD1222 COVID-19 vaccine. The CDR3 is made up of 13 amino acids. V lost 6 bases to trimming and J lost 1 base, with 9 bases between them. TCRdb keeps only in-frame clones here, not all; method: immunoSEQ multiplex PCR. In the table there are approximately 110,000 clones, roughly nine tenths of which are singletons. The receptor's source is an adult in good health. The J gene is TRBJ1-1, the V gene TRBV12-3 or TRBV12-4; D is unresolved. Sequenced material: peripheral blood, taken on day 0 of AZD1222 vaccination. In nucleotides, the CDR3 is TGTGCCAGCAGCACCGCAGAGAACACTGAAGCTTTCTTT. It is translated as CASSTAENTEAFF.